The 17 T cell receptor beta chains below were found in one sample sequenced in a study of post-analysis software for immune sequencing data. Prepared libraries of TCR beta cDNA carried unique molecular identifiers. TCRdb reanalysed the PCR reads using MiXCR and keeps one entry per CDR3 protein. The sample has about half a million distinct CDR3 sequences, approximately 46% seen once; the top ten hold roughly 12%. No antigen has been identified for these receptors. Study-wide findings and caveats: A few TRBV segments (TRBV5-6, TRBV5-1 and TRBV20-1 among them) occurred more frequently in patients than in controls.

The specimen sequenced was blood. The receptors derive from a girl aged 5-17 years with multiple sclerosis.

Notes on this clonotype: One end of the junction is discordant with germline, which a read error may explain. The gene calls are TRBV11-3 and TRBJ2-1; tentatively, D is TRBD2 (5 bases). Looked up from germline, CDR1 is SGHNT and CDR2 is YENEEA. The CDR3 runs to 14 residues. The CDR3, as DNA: TGTGCCAACAGCTTGGCTGGAGGCTACAATGAGCAGTTCTTC. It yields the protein CANSLAGGYNEQFF.

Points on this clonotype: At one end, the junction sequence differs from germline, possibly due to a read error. The CDR3 DNA reads TGTGCTAGCAGCGACGGGGTGACCTACGAGCAGTACTTC. Its protein product is CASSDGVTYEQYF. The chain links TRBV7-7 to TRBJ2-7; perhaps TRBD2 as D (5 bases). The CDR3 is made up of 13 amino acids. Per germline, CDR1 SSHAT and CDR2 FNYEAQ (reference sequence). The full variable domain, completed using reference TRBV7-7 and TRBJ2-7, is GAGVSQSPRYKVTKRGQDVTLRCDPISSHATLYWYQQALGQGPEFLTYFNYEAQPDKSGLPSDRFSAERPEGSISTLTIQRTEQRDSAMYRCASSDGVTYEQYFGPGTRLTVT.

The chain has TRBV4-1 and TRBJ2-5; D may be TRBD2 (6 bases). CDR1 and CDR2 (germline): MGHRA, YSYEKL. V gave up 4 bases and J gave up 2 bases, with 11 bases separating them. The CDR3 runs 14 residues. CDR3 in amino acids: CASSRGEVQETQYF. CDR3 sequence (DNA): TGCGCCAGCAGCCGGGGGGAGGTACAAGAGACCCAGTACTTC.

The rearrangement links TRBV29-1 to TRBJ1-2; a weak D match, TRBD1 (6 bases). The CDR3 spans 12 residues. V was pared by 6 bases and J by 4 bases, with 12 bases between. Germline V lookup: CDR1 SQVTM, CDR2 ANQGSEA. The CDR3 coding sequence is TGCAGCGTGGTGAAGACAGGCTATGGCTACACCTTC. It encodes CSVVKTGYGYTF.

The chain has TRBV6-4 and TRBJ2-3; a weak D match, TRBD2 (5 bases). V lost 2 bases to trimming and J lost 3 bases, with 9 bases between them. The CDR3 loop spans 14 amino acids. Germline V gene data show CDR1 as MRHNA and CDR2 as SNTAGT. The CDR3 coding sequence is TGTGCCAGCAGTGACGGGGAGACGACAGATACGCAGTATTTT. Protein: CASSDGETTDTQYF.

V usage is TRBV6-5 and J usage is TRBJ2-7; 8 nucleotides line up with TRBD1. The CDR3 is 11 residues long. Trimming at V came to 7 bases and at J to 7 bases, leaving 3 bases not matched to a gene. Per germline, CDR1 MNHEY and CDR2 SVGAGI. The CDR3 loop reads CASTRQGEQYF. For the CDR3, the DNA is TGTGCCAGCACTAGACAGGGGGAGCAGTACTTC.

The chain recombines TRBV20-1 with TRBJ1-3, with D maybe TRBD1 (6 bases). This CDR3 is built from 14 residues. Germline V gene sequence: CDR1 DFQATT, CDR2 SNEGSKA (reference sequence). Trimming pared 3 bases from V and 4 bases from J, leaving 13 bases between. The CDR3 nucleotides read TGCAGTGCTAGCCGGACAGAGGCAGGAAACACCATATATTTT. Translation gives CSASRTEAGNTIYF.

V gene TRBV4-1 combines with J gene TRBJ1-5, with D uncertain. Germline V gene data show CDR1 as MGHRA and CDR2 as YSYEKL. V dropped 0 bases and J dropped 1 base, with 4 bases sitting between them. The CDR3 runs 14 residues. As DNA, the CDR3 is TGCGCCAGCAGCCAAGATCACAGCAATCAGCCCCAGCATTTT. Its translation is CASSQDHSNQPQHF.

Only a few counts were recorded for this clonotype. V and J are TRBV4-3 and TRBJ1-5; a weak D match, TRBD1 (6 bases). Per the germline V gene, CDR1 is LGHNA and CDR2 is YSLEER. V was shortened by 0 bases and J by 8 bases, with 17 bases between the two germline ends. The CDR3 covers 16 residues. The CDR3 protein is CASSQELARGAEPQHF. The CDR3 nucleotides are TGCGCCAGCAGCCAAGAGTTAGCCAGGGGCGCGGAGCCCCAGCATTTT.

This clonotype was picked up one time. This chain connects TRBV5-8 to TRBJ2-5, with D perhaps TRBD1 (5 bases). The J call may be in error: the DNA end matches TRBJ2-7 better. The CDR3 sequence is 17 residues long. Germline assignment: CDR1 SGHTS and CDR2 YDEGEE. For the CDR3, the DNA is TGTGCCAGCAGCAGGGGCCCGGTCGGTACAGCCTTGGCCGAGCAGTACTTC. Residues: CASSRGPVGTALAEQYF.

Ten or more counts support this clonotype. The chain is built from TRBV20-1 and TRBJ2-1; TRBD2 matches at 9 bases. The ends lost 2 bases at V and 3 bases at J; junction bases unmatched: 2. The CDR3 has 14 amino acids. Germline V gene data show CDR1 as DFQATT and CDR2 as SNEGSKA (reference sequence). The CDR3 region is CSARQREDYNEQFF. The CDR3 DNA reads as TGCAGTGCTAGACAGCGGGAGGACTACAATGAGCAGTTCTTC.

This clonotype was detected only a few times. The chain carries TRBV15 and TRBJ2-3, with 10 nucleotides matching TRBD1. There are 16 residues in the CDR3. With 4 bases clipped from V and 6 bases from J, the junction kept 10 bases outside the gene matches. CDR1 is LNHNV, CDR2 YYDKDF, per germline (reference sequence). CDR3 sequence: CATSTRQGTGADTQYF. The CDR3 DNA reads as TGTGCCACCAGCACGCGACAGGGGACAGGGGCGGATACGCAGTATTTT.

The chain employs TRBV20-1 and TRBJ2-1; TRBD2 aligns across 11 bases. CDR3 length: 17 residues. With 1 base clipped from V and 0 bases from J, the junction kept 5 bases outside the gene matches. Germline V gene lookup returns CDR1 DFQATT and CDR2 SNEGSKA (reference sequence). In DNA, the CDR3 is TGCAGTGCTAGAGGGGGACTAGCGGCGAGCTCCTACAATGAGCAGTTCTTC. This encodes CSARGGLAASSYNEQFF.

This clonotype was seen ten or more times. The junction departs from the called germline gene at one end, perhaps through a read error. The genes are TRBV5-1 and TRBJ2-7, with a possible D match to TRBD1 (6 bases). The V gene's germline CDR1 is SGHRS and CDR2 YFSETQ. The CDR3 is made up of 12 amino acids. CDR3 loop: CASSGQGYEQYF. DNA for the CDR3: TGTGCCAGCAGCGGTCAGGGGTACGAGCAGTACTTC. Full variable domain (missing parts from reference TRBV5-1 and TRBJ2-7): KAGVTQTPRYLIKTRGQQVTLSCSPISGHRSVSWYQQTPGQGLQFLFEYFSETQRNKGNFPGRFSGRQFSNSRSEMNVSTLELGDSALYLCASSGQGYEQYFGPGTRLTVT.

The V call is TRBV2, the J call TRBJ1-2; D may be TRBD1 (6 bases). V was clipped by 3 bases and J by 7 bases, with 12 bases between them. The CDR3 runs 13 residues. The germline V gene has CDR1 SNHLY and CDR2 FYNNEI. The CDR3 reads CASSETGWAGYTF. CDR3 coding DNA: TGTGCCAGCAGTGAGACAGGTTGGGCTGGCTACACCTTC.

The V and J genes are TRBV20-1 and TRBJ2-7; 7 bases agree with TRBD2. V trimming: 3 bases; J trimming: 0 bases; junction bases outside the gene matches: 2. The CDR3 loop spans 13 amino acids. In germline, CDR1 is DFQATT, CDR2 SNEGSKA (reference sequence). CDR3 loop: CSASGRTSYEQYF. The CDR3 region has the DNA TGCAGTGCTAGCGGGAGGACCTCCTACGAGCAGTACTTC.

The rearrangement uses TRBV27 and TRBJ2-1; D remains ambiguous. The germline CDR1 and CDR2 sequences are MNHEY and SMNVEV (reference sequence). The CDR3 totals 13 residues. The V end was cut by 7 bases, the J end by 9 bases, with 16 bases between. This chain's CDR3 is CASTSTVGVEQFF. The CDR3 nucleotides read TGTGCCAGCACCTCAACAGTCGGCGTTGAGCAGTTCTTC.